Each of the 12 T cell receptor beta chains below was sequenced from the same sample in a study of cytomegalovirus exposure and HLA in healthy donors. The PCR used 60 Vbeta and 13 Jbeta primers. Measured with immunoSEQ multiplex PCR; TCRdb has only the in-frame clones, and not every one. The top ten hold under 0.3% of the sample, which has some 120,000 clones, around 80% seen once. What was sequenced was PBMCs. These receptors came from a man aged 50-60 years in good health and CMV-seronegative.

The chain is built from TRBV25-1 and TRBJ1-1, with D hard to call. CDR1 and CDR2 (germline): MGHDK, SYGVNS. The CDR3 length is 14 residues. The ends were cut back, 1 base at V and 4 bases at J, with 10 bases in the middle. The CDR3 protein is CASSEFSGSTEAFF. DNA for the CDR3: TGTGCCAGCAGTGAATTTTCGGGTTCCACTGAAGCTTTCTTT.

This chain's CDR3 is CSAWTGAGTGELFF. The DNA for the CDR3 is TGCAGCGCCTGGACAGGGGCCGGGACCGGGGAGCTGTTTTTT. J is TRBJ2-2 and V is TRBV29-1, with 9 bases aligning to TRBD1. CDR1 is SQVTM, CDR2 ANQGSEA, per germline. The CDR3 is 14 amino acids. With 7 bases clipped from V and 5 bases from J, the junction kept 8 bases outside the gene matches.

This clone was counted a few times. The genes are TRBV6-5 and TRBJ2-1, with 9 bases identical to TRBD1. The CDR3 consists of 16 residues. V lost 2 bases, J lost 7 bases, and 9 bases stayed unmatched. In germline, CDR1 is MNHEY, CDR2 SVGAGI. CDR3 DNA sequence: TGTGCCAGCAGTTACAGCGACAGGGGGTTCTGGAATGAGCAGTTCTTC. Amino acids: CASSYSDRGFWNEQFF.

This chain connects TRBV6-6 to TRBJ1-5, with 7 bases that match TRBD1. The CDR3 is made up of 16 amino acids. Per the germline V gene, CDR1 is MNHNY and CDR2 is SVGAGI (reference sequence). Germline trimming cut 2 bases from V and 1 base from J; bases unmatched to any gene: 5. In DNA form, the CDR3 reads TGTGCCAGCAGTTACCTGGGGACAGTGAGCAATCAGCCCCAGCATTTT. This encodes CASSYLGTVSNQPQHF.

The chain links TRBV27 to TRBJ2-1, with 8 bases aligning to TRBD2. Germline CDR1 and CDR2: MNHEY and SMNVEV (reference sequence). The V segment lost 1 base and the J segment 6 bases; nucleotides outside the gene matches: 8. The CDR3 covers 16 residues. The CDR3 sequence: CASSLLAGGGRNEQFF. CDR3 DNA: TGTGCCAGCAGTTTATTGGCGGGAGGTGGACGCAATGAGCAGTTCTTC.

As regards this clone: This CDR3 is also generated by other DNA sequences in the sample. The V gene is TRBV5-1, the J gene TRBJ2-1; 10 nucleotides match TRBD2. The CDR3 totals 15 residues. Trimming at V came to 3 bases and at J to 4 bases, leaving 4 bases not matched to a gene. Germline V gives CDR1 SGHRS, CDR2 YFSETQ. The CDR3 DNA reads as TGCGCCAGCAGCTCGACTAGCGGGTCTTACAATGAGCAGTTCTTC. Translating gives CASSSTSGSYNEQFF.

The sample holds a few counts of this clone. The gene calls are TRBV4-3 and TRBJ1-4; no definite D call. The CDR3 is made up of 15 amino acids. In germline, CDR1 is LGHNA, CDR2 YSLEER. Trimming shortened V by 1 base and J by 0 bases, and 6 bases separated the two germline ends. The CDR3 spells CASSQAFPTNEKLFF. In DNA, the CDR3 is TGCGCCAGCAGCCAAGCCTTTCCAACTAATGAAAAACTGTTTTTT.

The chain combines TRBV27 with TRBJ2-1; 9 bases map to TRBD1. The CDR3 length is 15 residues. Germline loops: CDR1 MNHEY, CDR2 SMNVEV (reference sequence). J was trimmed by 5 bases and V by 7 bases; bases with no gene match: 9. CDR3 loop: CASKLRDRENNEQFF. CDR3 nucleotide sequence: TGTGCCAGCAAGCTCCGGGACAGGGAAAACAATGAGCAGTTCTTC.

In this sample, this clone turned up a few times. The gene calls are TRBV9 and TRBJ1-1; D perhaps matches TRBD1 (5 bases). This CDR3 is built from 15 residues. Between the trimmed V and J ends, which lost 4 bases and 1 base, there was a span of 14 bases. Germline loops: CDR1 SGDLS, CDR2 YYNGEE. Here the CDR3 reads CASSPHLGENTEAFF. CDR3 DNA sequence: TGTGCCAGCAGCCCCCATCTAGGGGAGAACACTGAAGCTTTCTTT.

This chain connects TRBV4-3 to TRBJ1-2; TRBD1 matches 7 bases. Looked up from germline, CDR1 is LGHNA and CDR2 is YSLEER. This CDR3 comprises 15 residues. Unmatched junction bases numbered 4, after V lost 0 bases and J lost 3 bases. This CDR3 is CASSQDPTGYYGYTF. CDR3 in DNA: TGCGCCAGCAGCCAAGATCCGACAGGGTACTATGGCTACACCTTC.

This chain joins TRBV19 and TRBJ1-2; 8 nucleotides align to TRBD1. CDR1 LNHDA and CDR2 SQIVND come from the germline V gene (reference sequence). The ends lost 6 bases at V and 3 bases at J; junction bases unmatched: 12. There are 16 residues in the CDR3. CDR3 sequence reads: CASSRPPGGMDYGYTF. The CDR3 DNA is TGTGCCAGTAGCCGACCCCCAGGGGGCATGGACTATGGCTACACCTTC.

In regard to this clone: The germline gene is not matched at one end of the junction; a read error may be the cause. The chain links TRBV7-9 to TRBJ1-3, with D maybe TRBD1 (6 bases). Germline CDR1 is SEHNR and CDR2 is FQNEAQ (reference sequence). The CDR3 is 14 residues long. The CDR3: CASNLQGEGNTIYF. As DNA, the CDR3 is TGTGCCAGCAACTTACAGGGTGAAGGAAACACCATATATTTT.